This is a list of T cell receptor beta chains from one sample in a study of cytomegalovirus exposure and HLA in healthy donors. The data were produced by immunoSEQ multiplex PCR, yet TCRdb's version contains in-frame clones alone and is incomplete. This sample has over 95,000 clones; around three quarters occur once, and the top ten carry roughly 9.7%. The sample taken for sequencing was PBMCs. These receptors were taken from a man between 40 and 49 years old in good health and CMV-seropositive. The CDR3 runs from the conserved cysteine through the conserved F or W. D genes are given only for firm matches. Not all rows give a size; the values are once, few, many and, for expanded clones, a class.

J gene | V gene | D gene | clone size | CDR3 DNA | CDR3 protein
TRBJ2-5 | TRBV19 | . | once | TGTGCCAGTAGTTTCAGGGAGGAGGAGACCCAGTACTTC | CASSFREEETQYF
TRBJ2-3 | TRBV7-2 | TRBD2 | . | TGTGCCAGCAGCTTACCCCCATCCGGGACTAGAGAAGATACGCAGTATTTT | CASSLPPSGTREDTQYF
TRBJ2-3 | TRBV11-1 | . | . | TGTGCCAGCAGCCTACTCCGCACAGATACGCAGTATTTT | CASSLLRTDTQYF
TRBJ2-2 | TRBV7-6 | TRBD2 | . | TGTGCCAGCAGCTCCTCGCCTGATGGCGGGGGTCACACCGGGGAGCTGTTTTTT | CASSSSPDGGGHTGELFF
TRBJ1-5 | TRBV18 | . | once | TGTGCCAGCTCACAATACAGGGAGCTGGGTAATCAGCCCCAGCATTTT | CASSQYRELGNQPQHF
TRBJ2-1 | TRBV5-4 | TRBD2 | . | TGTGCCAGCCGCATTAGCGGGGGGGCAGCGAATGAGCAGTTCTTC | CASRISGGAANEQFF
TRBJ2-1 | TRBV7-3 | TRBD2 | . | TGTGCCAGCAGCAATTCTAGCGGGGTTACTGAGCAGTTCTTC | CASSNSSGVTEQFF
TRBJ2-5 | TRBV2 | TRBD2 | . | TGTGCCAGCAGTGAATTTGTAGCGGGGGGGCAGGAGACCCAGTACTTC | CASSEFVAGGQETQYF
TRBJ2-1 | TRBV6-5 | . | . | TGTGCCAGCAGTTACGGGCGCAATGAGCAGTTCTTC | CASSYGRNEQFF
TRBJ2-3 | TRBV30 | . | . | TGTGCCTGGAGTATCGTTACAGCCACAGATACGCAGTATTTT | CAWSIVTATDTQYF
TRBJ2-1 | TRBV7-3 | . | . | TGTGCCAGCAGCTTAGATCCCGTGGGGAGGAATAGCGATGAGCAGTTCTTC | CASSLDPVGRNSDEQFF
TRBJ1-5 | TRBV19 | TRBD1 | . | TGTGCCAGTAGTGGACAGGGGATAACCCAGCCCCAGCATTTT | CASSGQGITQPQHF
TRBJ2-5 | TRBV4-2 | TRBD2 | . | TGTGCCAGCAGCCAAGTACCGGAACAAATTAGCGGGGGAGGAAGCCAGTACTTC | CASSQVPEQISGGGSQYF
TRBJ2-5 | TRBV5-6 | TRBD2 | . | TGTGCCAGCAGCTTAATAGCGGGGGAGCAAGAGACCCAGTACTTC | CASSLIAGEQETQYF
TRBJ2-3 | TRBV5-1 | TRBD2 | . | TGCGCCAGCAGCTTGGAAGCTGTAGCGGGTATTACAGATACGCAGTATTTT | CASSLEAVAGITDTQYF
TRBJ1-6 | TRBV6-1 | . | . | TGTGCCAGCAGTTACCAAGGGGCCCTCCACTTT | CASSYQGALHF
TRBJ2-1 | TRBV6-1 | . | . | TGTGCCAGCCTCAACAGGTACAATGAGCAGTTCTTC | CASLNRYNEQFF
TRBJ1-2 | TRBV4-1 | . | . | TGCGCCAGCAGCCCGGGAACAGCCGACTTTAGGGTAGATGGCTACACCTTC | CASSPGTADFRVDGYTF
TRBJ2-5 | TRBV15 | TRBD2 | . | TGTGCCACCAGCAGAGATTTACCCCGGGAGGGAGGTGAGACCCAGTACTTC | CATSRDLPREGGETQYF
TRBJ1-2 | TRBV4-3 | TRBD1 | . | TGCGCCAGCAGCCAGGGACAGAGCTATGGCTACACCTTC | CASSQGQSYGYTF
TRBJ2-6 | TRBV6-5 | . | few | TGTGCCAGCAGTTACCTGTTCTCTGGGGCCAACGTCCTGACTTTC | CASSYLFSGANVLTF
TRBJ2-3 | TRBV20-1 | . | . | TGCAGTGCTAGAGTCGCGGATACGCAGTATTTT | CSARVADTQYF
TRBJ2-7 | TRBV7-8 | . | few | TGTGCCAGCAGCCCAGGGGGGCTCGGCTACGAGCAGTACTTC | CASSPGGLGYEQYF
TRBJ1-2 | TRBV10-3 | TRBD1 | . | TGTGCCATCAGTGAGTCTGGGACAGGCTATGGCTACACCTTC | CAISESGTGYGYTF
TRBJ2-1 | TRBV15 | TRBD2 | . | TGTGCCACCAGCAGAGACGGGACTACGTACAATGAGCAGTTCTTC | CATSRDGTTYNEQFF
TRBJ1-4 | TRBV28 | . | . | TGTGCCAGCAGTTCCCGCGGGGCAACTAATGAAAAACTGTTTTTT | CASSSRGATNEKLFF
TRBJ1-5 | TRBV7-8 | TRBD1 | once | TGTGCCAGCAGCTCGGACAGGGTGAGCAATCAGCCCCAGCATTTT | CASSSDRVSNQPQHF
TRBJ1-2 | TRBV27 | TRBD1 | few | TGTGCCAGCGGGACAGGTAGTATTTATGGCTACACCTTC | CASGTGSIYGYTF
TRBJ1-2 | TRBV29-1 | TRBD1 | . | TGCAGCGTTGAGGGGACAGGGCACGGCCCACTCTATGGCTACACCTTC | CSVEGTGHGPLYGYTF
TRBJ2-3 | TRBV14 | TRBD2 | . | TGTGCCAGCAGCCAAGAATCGTCTAGCGGGGGCACAGATACGCAGTATTTT | CASSQESSSGGTDTQYF
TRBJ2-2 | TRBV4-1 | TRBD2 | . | TGCGCCAGCAGCCAAGATCAGATAGCGGGGATGAAGGGCGGGGAGCTGTTTTTT | CASSQDQIAGMKGGELFF